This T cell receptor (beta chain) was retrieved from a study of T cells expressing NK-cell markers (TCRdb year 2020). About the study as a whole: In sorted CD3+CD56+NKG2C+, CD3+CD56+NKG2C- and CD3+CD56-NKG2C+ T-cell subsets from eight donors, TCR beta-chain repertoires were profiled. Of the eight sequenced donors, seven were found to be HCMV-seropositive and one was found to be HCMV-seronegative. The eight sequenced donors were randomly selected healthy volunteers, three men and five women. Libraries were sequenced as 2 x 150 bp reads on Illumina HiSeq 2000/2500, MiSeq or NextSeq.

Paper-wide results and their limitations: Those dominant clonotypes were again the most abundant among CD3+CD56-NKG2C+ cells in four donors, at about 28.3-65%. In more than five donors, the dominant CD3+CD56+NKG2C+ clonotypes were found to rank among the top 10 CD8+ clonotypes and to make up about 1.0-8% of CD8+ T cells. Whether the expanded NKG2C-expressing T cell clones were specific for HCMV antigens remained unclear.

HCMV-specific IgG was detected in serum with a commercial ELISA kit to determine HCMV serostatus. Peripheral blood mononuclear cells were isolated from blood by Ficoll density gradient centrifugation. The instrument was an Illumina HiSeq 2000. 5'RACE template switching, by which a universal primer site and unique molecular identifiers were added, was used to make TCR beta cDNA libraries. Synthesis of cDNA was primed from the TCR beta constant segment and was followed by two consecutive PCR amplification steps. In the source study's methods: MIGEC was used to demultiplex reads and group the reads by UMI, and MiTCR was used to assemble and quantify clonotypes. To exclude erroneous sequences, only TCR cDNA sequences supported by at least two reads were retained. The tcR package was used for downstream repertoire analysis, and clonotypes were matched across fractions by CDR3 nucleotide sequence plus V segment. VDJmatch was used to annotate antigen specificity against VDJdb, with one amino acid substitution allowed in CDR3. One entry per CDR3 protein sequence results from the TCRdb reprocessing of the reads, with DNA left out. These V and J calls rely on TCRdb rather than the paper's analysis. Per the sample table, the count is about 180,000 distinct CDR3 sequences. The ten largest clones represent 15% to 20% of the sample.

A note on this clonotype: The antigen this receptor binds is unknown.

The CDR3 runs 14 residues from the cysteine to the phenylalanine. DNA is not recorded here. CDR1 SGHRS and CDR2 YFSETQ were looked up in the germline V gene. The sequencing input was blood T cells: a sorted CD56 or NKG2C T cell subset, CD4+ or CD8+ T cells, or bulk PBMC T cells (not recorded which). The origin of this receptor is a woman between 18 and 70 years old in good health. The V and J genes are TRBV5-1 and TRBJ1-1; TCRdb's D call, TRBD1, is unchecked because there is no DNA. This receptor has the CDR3 CASSQNGEGTEAFF. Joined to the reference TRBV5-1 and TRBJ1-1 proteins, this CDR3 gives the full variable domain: KAGVTQTPRYLIKTRGQQVTLSCSPISGHRSVSWYQQTPGQGLQFLFEYFSETQRNKGNFPGRFSGRQFSNSRSEMNVSTLELGDSALYLCASSQNGEGTEAFFGQGTRLTVV.